Listed below are T cell receptor beta chains from one sample, sequenced in a study of blood T cell repertoires in COVID-19. Assay used: immunoSEQ multiplex PCR; TCRdb lists only in-frame clones, some missing. The sample yields around 130,000 clones, around 85% seen once. The sequencing input was peripheral blood. The origin of the receptors is a woman in her forties or fifties who had recovered from COVID-19. Both conserved end residues are part of each CDR3. A D gene is named only where the DNA matches it firmly. Expanded clones are given a class, and other clones once, few, many or no size at all.

TRBD2	TRBV30	TRBJ2-3	-	TGTGCCTGGGGAGGACTAGCGGCTACCACAGATACGCAGTATTTT	CAWGGLAATTDTQYF
-	TRBV18	TRBJ1-2	few	TGTGCCAGCTCACCAACTCGTGATTCCTATGGCTACACCTTC	CASSPTRDSYGYTF
-	TRBV5-1	TRBJ1-5	-	TGCGCCAGCAGCCTCGACGGGACTTCTCAGCCCCAGCATTTT	CASSLDGTSQPQHF
-	TRBV20-1	TRBJ2-5	-	TGCAGTGCTAGTACAGGCTTACGGGTTGGGACCCAGTACTTC	CSASTGLRVGTQYF
-	TRBV6-5	TRBJ1-5	-	TGTGCCAGCAGGAGGGATCCGTATAGCAATCAGCCCCAGCATTTT	CASRRDPYSNQPQHF
-	TRBV10-3	TRBJ1-2	-	TGTGCCATCAGGGAGAGACTGGACTATGGCTACACCTTC	CAIRERLDYGYTF
TRBD2	TRBV10-3	TRBJ2-7	-	TGTGCCATCAGTGCTGGGCGGGAGGTCTTCCACGAGCAGTACTTC	CAISAGREVFHEQYF
-	TRBV1	TRBJ1-4	-	TGCACCAGCAGCCAAGGAGCAGGGTTTTCTGAAAAACTGTTTTTT	CTSSQGAGFSEKLFF
-	TRBV4-3	TRBJ2-1	-	TGCGCCAGCAGCCAATATGAAGAGGAGCAGTTCTTC	CASSQYEEEQFF
-	TRBV18	TRBJ1-1	-	TGTGCCAGCTCGGAGGGGCAGAACACTGAAGCTTTCTTT	CASSEGQNTEAFF
-	TRBV6-6	TRBJ1-6	-	TGTGCCAGCAGTTACTCTGGGGCGCATAGTAATTCACCCCTCCACTTT	CASSYSGAHSNSPLHF
TRBD2	TRBV27	TRBJ2-7	-	TGTGCCAGCAGCCCTATAGCGGGAGGCGTCGAGCAGTACTTC	CASSPIAGGVEQYF
-	TRBV27	TRBJ2-7	-	TGTGCCAGCAGTCCGAGACTGGCCCTTTACGAGCAGTACTTC	CASSPRLALYEQYF
-	TRBV5-4	TRBJ1-1	-	TGTGCCAGCAGCATCCTAGATGCTGAAGCTTTCTTT	CASSILDAEAFF
-	TRBV12-3/TRBV12-4	TRBJ1-5	-	TGTGCCAGCAGTTTGGGCCCCGAGCAGGATGAGCATTTT	CASSLGPEQDEHF
-	TRBV27	TRBJ1-2	-	TGTGCCAGCAGTGTGTCTGGGCCCAACTATGGCTACACCTTC	CASSVSGPNYGYTF
TRBD2	TRBV2	TRBJ2-1	-	TGTGCCAGCAGTGTCTTGGGACTAGCGGGGTTATACAATGAGCAGTTCTTC	CASSVLGLAGLYNEQFF
-	TRBV5-1	TRBJ2-1	-	TGCGCCAGCAGCTTGTTAGCGGCCTCCTACAATGAGCAGTTCTTC	CASSLLAASYNEQFF
-	TRBV4-2	TRBJ2-1	once	TGTGCCAGCAGCCAAGGAGAGGACTACGGAGTGAATGAGCAGTTCTTC	CASSQGEDYGVNEQFF
-	TRBV18	TRBJ2-1	-	TGTGCCAGCTCTCTGGGCGGGACCCAGTTCTTC	CASSLGGTQFF
TRBD1	TRBV6-5	TRBJ1-4	-	TGTGCCACCCGACCGGGACAGGGACGTGAAAAACTGTTTTTT	CATRPGQGREKLFF
-	TRBV11-3	TRBJ2-2	-	TGTGCCAGCAGCCATAGCGCCCGCACCGGGGAGCTGTTTTTT	CASSHSARTGELFF
TRBD1	TRBV7-9	TRBJ2-5	once	TGTGCCAGCAGCCTAGGGACAGTCCTTTGGCAAGAGACCCAGTACTTC	CASSLGTVLWQETQYF
TRBD2	TRBV5-4	TRBJ2-1	-	TGTGCCAGCAGCTTTTCGGGAGGTTCCTACAATGAGCAGTTCTTC	CASSFSGGSYNEQFF
-	TRBV6-2/TRBV6-3	TRBJ2-7	-	TGTGCCAGCAGTCAGGGGGGCTACGAGCAGTACTTC	CASSQGGYEQYF
-	TRBV20-1	TRBJ1-1	-	TGCAGTGCTAGCGAGTGGGGGCAGGCTTTCTTT	CSASEWGQAFF
-	TRBV6-5	TRBJ2-7	-	TGTGCCAGCAGGGGCAGATCCTACGAGCAGTACTTC	CASRGRSYEQYF
-	TRBV27	TRBJ2-1	-	TGTGCCAGCAGTCCTCCTCCAGGGTCAGGGTTTAAAAGTGAGCAGTTCTTC	CASSPPPGSGFKSEQFF
TRBD1	TRBV12-5	TRBJ1-5	-	TGTGCTAGTGGTTTGGGGGTTAGCCCCCGTCCCGGGACAGGGAGATATCAGCCCCAGCATTTT	CASGLGVSPRPGTGRYQPQHF
-	TRBV2	TRBJ2-3	-	TGTGCCAGCACCCAAATGAGGGAAACGCAGTATTTT	CASTQMRETQYF
-	TRBV24-1	TRBJ1-2	-	TGTGCCACCAGTGAGCGGACTGGCAGGGGCTACACCTTC	CATSERTGRGYTF
TRBD1	TRBV30	TRBJ1-1	-	TGTGCCTGGAGTGGCGGGACAGGGATAACTGAAGCTTTCTTT	CAWSGGTGITEAFF
-	TRBV7-9	TRBJ1-2	-	TGTGCCAGCAGCTTAGGGTTGAGAGGCTACACCTTC	CASSLGLRGYTF
-	TRBV3-1/TRBV3-2	TRBJ2-2	-	TGTGCCAGCAGCCAGGGCCAGGGGACCGGGGAGCTGTTTTTT	CASSQGQGTGELFF
TRBD1	TRBV5-1	TRBJ2-3	-	TGCGCCAGCACGGGACGGACAGGCTGGGATACGCAGTATTTT	CASTGRTGWDTQYF
TRBD2	TRBV7-2	TRBJ2-7	-	TGTGCCAGCAGCTTAGTTAGCGGGGGGGTCTACGAGCAGTACTTC	CASSLVSGGVYEQYF
-	TRBV23-1	TRBJ2-3	-	TGCGCCAGCAGTCACTTTCGCAGTAGGAGCGGGTTCACAGATACGCAGTATTTT	CASSHFRSRSGFTDTQYF
TRBD1	TRBV6-5	TRBJ2-2	-	TGTGCCAGCAGCCGGACAGGGTGGGCCGGGGAGCTGTTTTTT	CASSRTGWAGELFF
-	TRBV9	TRBJ1-1	-	TGTGCCAGCAGCGGGTTTGGAAGTAGCGGTGAAGCTTTCTTT	CASSGFGSSGEAFF
-	TRBV7-9	TRBJ1-2	-	TGTGCCAGCAGCTTAGGGGCAGGGAACTATGGCTACACCTTC	CASSLGAGNYGYTF
TRBD2	TRBV7-9	TRBJ2-5	once	TGTGCCAGCATGAGGGGGACTAGCGGTCCTCAAGAGACCCAGTACTTC	CASMRGTSGPQETQYF
-	TRBV5-1	TRBJ2-1	-	TGCGCCAGCAGGCCCGTAACTAGCTCCAATGAGCAGTTCTTC	CASRPVTSSNEQFF
TRBD2	TRBV11-2	TRBJ2-5	-	TGTGCCAGCAGCCGCTCCGGGACTACGGGCGGGACCCAGTACTTC	CASSRSGTTGGTQYF